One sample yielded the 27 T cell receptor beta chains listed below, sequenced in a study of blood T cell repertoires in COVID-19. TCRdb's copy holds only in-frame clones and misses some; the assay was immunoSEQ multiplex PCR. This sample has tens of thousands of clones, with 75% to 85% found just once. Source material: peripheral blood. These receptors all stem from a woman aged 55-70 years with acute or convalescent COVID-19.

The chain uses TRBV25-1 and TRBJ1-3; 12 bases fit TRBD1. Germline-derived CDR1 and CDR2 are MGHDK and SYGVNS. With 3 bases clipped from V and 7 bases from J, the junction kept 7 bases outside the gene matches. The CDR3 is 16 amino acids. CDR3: CASSDFGTGGRNTIYF. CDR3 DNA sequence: TGTGCCAGCAGTGACTTCGGGACAGGGGGCCGGAACACCATATATTTT.

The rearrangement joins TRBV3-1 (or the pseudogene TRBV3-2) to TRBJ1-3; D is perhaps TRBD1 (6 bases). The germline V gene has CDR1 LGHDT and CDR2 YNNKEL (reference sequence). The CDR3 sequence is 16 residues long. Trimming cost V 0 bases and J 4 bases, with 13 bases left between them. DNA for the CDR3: TGTGCCAGCAGCCAAGAGGGGCAGGGGCTCGGAAACACCATATATTTT. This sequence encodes CASSQEGQGLGNTIYF.

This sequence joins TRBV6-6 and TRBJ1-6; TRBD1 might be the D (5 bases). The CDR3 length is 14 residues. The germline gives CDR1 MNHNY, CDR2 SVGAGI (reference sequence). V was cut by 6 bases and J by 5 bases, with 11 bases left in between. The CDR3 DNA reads TGTGCCAGCAGCCTTGACAGCGATAATTCACCCCTCCACTTT. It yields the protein CASSLDSDNSPLHF.

The DNA for the CDR3 is TGTGCCAGCAGCCCCGGGACAGGGAAAGGCTCCTACGAGCAGTACTTC. This translates into CASSPGTGKGSYEQYF. V gene TRBV9 combines with J gene TRBJ2-7; 9 bases map to TRBD1. V shed 4 bases and J 0 bases; nucleotides not matched to a gene: 8. Germline V gene data show CDR1 as SGDLS and CDR2 as YYNGEE. CDR3 size: 16 residues.

The chain's CDR3 is CASGVGGSNTGELFF. CDR3 DNA sequence: TGTGCCAGCGGAGTTGGGGGCTCGAACACCGGGGAGCTGTTTTTT. This chain joins TRBV6-5 and TRBJ2-2, with a tentative D call TRBD1 (6 bases). Germline CDR1 and CDR2: MNHEY and SVGAGI. V lost 8 bases and J lost 0, with 13 bases in between. This CDR3 has 15 residues.

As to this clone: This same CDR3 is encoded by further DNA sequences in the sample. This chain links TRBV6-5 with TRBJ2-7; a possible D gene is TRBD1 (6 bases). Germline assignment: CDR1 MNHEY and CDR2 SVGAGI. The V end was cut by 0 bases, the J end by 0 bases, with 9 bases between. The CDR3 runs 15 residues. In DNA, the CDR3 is TGTGCCAGCAGTTACTCCTCGACAGGCTCCTACGAGCAGTACTTC. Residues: CASSYSSTGSYEQYF.

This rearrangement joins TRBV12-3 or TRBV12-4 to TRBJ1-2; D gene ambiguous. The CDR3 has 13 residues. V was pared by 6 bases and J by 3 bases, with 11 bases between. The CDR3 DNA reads TGTGCCAGCAGAGCGGACGCCTACTATGGCTACACCTTC. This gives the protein CASRADAYYGYTF.

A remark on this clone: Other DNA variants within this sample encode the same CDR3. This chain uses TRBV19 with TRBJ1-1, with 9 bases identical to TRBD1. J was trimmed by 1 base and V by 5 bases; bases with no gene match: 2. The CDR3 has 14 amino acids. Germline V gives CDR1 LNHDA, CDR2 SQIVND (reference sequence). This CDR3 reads CASSVGQGNTEAFF. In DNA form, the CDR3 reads TGTGCCAGTAGTGTGGGACAGGGGAACACTGAAGCTTTCTTT.

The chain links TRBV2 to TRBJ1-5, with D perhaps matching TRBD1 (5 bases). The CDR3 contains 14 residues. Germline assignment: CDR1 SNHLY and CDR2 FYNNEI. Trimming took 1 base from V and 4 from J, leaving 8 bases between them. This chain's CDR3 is CASSEVGGNQPQHF. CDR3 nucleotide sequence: TGTGCCAGCAGTGAAGTGGGGGGTAATCAGCCCCAGCATTTT.

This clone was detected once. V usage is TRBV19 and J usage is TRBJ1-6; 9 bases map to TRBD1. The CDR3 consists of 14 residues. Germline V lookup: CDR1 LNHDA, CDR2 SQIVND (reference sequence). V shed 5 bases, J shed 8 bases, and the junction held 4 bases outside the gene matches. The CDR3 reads CASSPGTGYSPLHF. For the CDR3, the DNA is TGTGCCAGTAGTCCCGGGACAGGGTATTCACCCCTCCACTTT. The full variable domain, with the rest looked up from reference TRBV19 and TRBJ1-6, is DGGITQSPKYLFRKEGQNVTLSCEQNLNHDAMYWYRQDPGQGLRLIYYSQIVNDFQKGDIAEGYSVSREKKESFPLTVTSAQKNPTAFYLCASSPGTGYSPLHFGNGTRLTVT.

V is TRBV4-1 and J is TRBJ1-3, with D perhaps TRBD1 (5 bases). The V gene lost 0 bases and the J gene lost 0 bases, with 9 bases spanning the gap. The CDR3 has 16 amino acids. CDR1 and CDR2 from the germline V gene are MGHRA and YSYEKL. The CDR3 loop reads CASSQDQGNSGNTIYF. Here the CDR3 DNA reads TGCGCCAGCAGCCAAGATCAGGGCAACTCTGGAAACACCATATATTTT.

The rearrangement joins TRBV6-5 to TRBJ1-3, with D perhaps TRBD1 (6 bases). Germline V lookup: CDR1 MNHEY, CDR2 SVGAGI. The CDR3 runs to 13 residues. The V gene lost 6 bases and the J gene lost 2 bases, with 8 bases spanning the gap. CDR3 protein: CASRAGAGNTIYF. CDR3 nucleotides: TGTGCCAGCAGAGCAGGGGCTGGAAACACCATATATTTT.

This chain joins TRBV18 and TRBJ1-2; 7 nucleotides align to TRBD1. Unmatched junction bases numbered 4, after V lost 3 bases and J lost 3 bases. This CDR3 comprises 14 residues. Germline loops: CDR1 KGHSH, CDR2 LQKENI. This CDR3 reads CASSPGQVHYGYTF. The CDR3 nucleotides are TGTGCCAGCTCACCCGGACAGGTACACTATGGCTACACCTTC.

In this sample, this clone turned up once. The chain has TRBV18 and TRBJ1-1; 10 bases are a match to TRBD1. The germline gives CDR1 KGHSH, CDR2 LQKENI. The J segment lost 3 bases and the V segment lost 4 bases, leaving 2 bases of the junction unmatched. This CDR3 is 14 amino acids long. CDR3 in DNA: TGTGCCAGCTCACTAGGGACAGGGGACACTGAAGCTTTCTTT. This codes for CASSLGTGDTEAFF.

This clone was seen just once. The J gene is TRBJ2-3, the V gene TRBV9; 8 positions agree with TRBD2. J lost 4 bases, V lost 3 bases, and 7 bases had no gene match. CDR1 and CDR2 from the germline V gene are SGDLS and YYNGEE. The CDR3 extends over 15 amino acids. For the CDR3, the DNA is TGTGCCAGCAGCGCGGGCGGGGGGCCCCCAGATACGCAGTATTTT. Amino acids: CASSAGGGPPDTQYF. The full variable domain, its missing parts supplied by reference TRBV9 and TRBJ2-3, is DSGVTQTPKHLITATGQRVTLRCSPRSGDLSVYWYQQSLDQGLQFLIQYYNGEERAKGNILERFSAQQFPDLHSELNLSSLELGDSALYFCASSAGGGPPDTQYFGPGTRLTVL.

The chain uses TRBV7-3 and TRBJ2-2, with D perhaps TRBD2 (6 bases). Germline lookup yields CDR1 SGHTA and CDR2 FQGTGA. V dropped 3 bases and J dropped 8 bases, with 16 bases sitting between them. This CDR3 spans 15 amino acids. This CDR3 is CASSLTRSNAGELFF. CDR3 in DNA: TGTGCCAGCAGCTTGACTAGGTCAAACGCGGGGGAGCTGTTTTTT.

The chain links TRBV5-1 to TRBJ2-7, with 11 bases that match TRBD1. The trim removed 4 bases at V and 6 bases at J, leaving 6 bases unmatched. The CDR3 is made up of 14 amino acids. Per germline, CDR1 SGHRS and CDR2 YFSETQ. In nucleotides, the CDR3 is TGCGCCAGCAGCGCCGGACAGGGGGCGGCCGAGCAGTACTTC. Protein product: CASSAGQGAAEQYF. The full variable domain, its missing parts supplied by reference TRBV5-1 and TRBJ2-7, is KAGVTQTPRYLIKTRGQQVTLSCSPISGHRSVSWYQQTPGQGLQFLFEYFSETQRNKGNFPGRFSGRQFSNSRSEMNVSTLELGDSALYLCASSAGQGAAEQYFGPGTRLTVT.

The CDR3, as DNA: TGTGCCAGCAGCTTAGATGGGACTAGCACAGATACGCAGTATTTT. Protein product: CASSLDGTSTDTQYF. The rearrangement uses TRBV11-1 and TRBJ2-3; D is possibly TRBD2 (6 bases). V gave up 1 base and J gave up 0 bases, with 8 bases separating them. CDR3 size: 15 residues. Germline-derived CDR1 and CDR2 are SGHAT and FQDESV (reference sequence).

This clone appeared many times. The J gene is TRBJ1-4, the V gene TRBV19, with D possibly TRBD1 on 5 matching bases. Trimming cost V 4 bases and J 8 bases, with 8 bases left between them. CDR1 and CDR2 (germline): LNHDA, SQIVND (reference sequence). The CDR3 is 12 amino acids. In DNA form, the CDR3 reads TGTGCCAGTAGTAGGGGCACGGAAAAACTGTTTTTT. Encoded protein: CASSRGTEKLFF.

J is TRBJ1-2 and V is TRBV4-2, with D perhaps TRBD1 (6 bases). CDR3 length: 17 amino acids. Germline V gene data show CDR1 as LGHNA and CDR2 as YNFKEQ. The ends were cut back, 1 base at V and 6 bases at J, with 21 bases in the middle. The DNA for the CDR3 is TGTGCCAGCAGCCAAGGCCTCCCTACACAGGGCAGGGATGGCTACACCTTC. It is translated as CASSQGLPTQGRDGYTF.

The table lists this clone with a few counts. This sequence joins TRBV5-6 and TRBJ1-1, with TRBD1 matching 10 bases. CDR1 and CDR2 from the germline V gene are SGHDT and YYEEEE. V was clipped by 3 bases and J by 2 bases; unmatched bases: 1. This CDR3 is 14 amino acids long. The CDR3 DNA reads TGTGCCAGCAGCTGGACAGGGGGAAACACTGAAGCTTTCTTT. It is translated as CASSWTGGNTEAFF.

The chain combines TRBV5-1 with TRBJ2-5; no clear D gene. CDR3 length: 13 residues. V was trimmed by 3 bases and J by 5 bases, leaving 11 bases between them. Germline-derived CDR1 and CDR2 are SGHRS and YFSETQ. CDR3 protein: CASSSRGKETQYF. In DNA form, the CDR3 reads TGCGCCAGCAGCTCCCGAGGTAAGGAGACCCAGTACTTC.

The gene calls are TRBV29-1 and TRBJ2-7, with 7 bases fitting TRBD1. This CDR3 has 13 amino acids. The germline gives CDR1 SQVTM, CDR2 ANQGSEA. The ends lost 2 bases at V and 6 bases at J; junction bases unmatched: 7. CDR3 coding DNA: TGCAGCGTTGAAAGGTCCGCAGGGGGCGAGCAGTACTTC. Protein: CSVERSAGGEQYF.

For the CDR3, the DNA is TGTGCCAGCAGCTTAGGGACAGGGGGTTCGGGCACTGAAGCTTTCTTT. Translation: CASSLGTGGSGTEAFF. V is TRBV7-6 and J is TRBJ1-1, with 10 bases that match TRBD1. Germline V gives CDR1 SGHVS, CDR2 FNYEAQ. The CDR3 sequence is 16 residues long. V was pared by 1 base and J by 4 bases, with 6 bases of the junction left unmatched.

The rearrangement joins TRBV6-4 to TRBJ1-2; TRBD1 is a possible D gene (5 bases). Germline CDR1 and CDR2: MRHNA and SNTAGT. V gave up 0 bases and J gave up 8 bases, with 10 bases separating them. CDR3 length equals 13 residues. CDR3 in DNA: TGTGCCAGCAGTGACTCCCCACGGGGGGGCTACACCTTC. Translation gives CASSDSPRGGYTF.

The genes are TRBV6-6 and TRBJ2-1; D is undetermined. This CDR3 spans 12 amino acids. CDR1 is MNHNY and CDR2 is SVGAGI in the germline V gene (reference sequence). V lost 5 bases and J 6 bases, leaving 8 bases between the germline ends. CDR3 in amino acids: CASSPIANEQFF. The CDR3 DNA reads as TGTGCCAGCAGTCCCATAGCCAATGAGCAGTTCTTC.

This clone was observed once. CDR3 sequence: CASSLSPTGTDTQYF. The CDR3 DNA is TGCGCCAGCAGCTTGTCTCCCACAGGGACAGATACGCAGTATTTT. The chain uses TRBV5-1 and TRBJ2-3; D is perhaps TRBD1 (6 bases). CDR1 is SGHRS and CDR2 is YFSETQ in the germline V gene. The V end was cut by 1 base, the J end by 3 bases, with 12 bases between. CDR3 size: 15 residues.